Below, one TCR beta chain is given with its context. The sample originates from a study of blood T cell repertoires in COVID-19. Study summary: Sources were T cells, B-cell-depleted T cells, or PBMCs; the material itself was cDNA or gDNA.

Per the germline V gene, CDR1 is MNHEY and CDR2 is SVGAGI. The CDR3 consists of 13 residues. The V gene lost 4 bases and the J gene lost 5 bases, with 11 bases spanning the gap. Methods used by the authors: Reference gene primer amplification gave nucleated cell count estimates. Data came from immunoSEQ multiplex PCR; TCRdb stores just in-frame clones and leaves some out. D and trimming come from the DNA, and the V and J calls and clone size come from that table. This table holds around 160,000 clones, 89% found once. The sample was peripheral blood. J is TRBJ1-2 and V is TRBV6-5; perhaps TRBD1 as D (6 bases). The TCR comes from a man aged 55-75 years with acute or convalescent COVID-19. This chain's CDR3 is CASSSFRGYGYTF. CDR3 coding DNA: TGTGCCAGCAGTTCCTTTAGGGGGTATGGCTACACCTTC.